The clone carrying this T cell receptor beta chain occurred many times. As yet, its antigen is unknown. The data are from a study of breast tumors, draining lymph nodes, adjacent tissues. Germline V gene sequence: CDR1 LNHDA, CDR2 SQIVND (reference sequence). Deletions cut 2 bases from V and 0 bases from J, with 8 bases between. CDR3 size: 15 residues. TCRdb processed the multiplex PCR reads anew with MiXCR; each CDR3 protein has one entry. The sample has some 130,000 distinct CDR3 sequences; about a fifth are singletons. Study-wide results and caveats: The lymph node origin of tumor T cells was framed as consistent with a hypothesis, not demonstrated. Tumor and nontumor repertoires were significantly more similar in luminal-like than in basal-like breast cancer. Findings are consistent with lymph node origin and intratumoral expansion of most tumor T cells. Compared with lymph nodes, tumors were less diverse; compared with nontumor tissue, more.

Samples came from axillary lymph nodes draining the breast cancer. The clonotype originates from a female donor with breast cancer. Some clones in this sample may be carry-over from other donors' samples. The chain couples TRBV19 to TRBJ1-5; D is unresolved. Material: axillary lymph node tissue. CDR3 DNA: TGTGCCAGTAGTATAAGCAGGAGTAGCAATCAGCCCCAGCATTTT. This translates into CASSISRSSNQPQHF.